The 11 T cell receptor beta chains below all came from one sample that was sequenced in a study of blood T cell repertoires in COVID-19. Method: immunoSEQ multiplex PCR; TCRdb's copy keeps in-frame clones and lacks some. This sample has about 160,000 clones, with 80% to 95% found just once. Sequenced input: peripheral blood. Receptors were obtained from a woman in her fifties or sixties with acute or convalescent COVID-19.

V gene TRBV5-1 combines with J gene TRBJ1-2, with TRBD1 identical over 7 bases. The germline V gene encodes CDR1 SGHRS and CDR2 YFSETQ. This CDR3 is built from 15 residues. V lost 6 bases to trimming and J lost 4 bases; unmatched junction nucleotides: 12. The DNA for the CDR3 is TGCGCCAGCAATTTATTAGGGGGCCCGTCCTATGGCTACACCTTC. Translated: CASNLLGGPSYGYTF.

This clone has a single count. This chain uses TRBV4-3 with TRBJ2-2; tentatively, D is TRBD1 (5 bases). This CDR3 spans 15 amino acids. Germline CDR1 reads LGHNA; CDR2 reads YSLEER. The V and J ends lost 0 bases and 4 bases respectively, with 9 bases between them. The CDR3 here is CASSQDLRGTGELFF. CDR3 coding DNA: TGCGCCAGCAGCCAAGATCTTAGGGGCACCGGGGAGCTGTTTTTT.

This rearrangement joins TRBV20-1 to TRBJ2-3; 9 bases are shared with TRBD2. CDR1 DFQATT and CDR2 SNEGSKA come from the germline V gene (reference sequence). This CDR3 has 10 amino acids. The V and J ends lost 5 bases and 14 bases, in that order; junction bases with no gene match: 5. The CDR3 is CSALTSGRYF. Written as DNA, the CDR3 is TGCAGTGCTCTGACTAGCGGCCGGTATTTT.

The chain recombines TRBV6-2 or TRBV6-3 with TRBJ1-2; 7 nucleotides align to TRBD1. The germline V gene encodes CDR1 MNHEY and CDR2 SVGEGT. The CDR3 sequence is 16 residues long. V was pared by 6 bases and J by 6 bases, with 16 bases of the junction left unmatched. The CDR3 region is CASSRAAGQDRHGYTF. The CDR3 region has the DNA TGTGCCAGCAGCCGAGCTGCAGGACAGGACCGTCATGGCTACACCTTC.

The V gene is TRBV24-1, the J gene TRBJ1-2; D is unresolved. Germline CDR1 reads KGHDR; CDR2 reads SFDVKD. V lost 1 base to trimming and J lost 2 bases, with 10 bases between them. The CDR3 loop spans 15 amino acids. DNA of the CDR3: TGTGCCACCAGTGATTTCAACGGGAGGAACTATGGCTACACCTTC. Translating it yields CATSDFNGRNYGYTF.

The chain links TRBV24-1 to TRBJ2-1; 12 nucleotides align to TRBD2. The V segment lost 5 bases and the J segment 9 bases; nucleotides outside the gene matches: 7. The CDR3 length is 15 residues. The germline gives CDR1 KGHDR, CDR2 SFDVKD. This chain's CDR3 is CATSGQLAGGGEQFF. The CDR3 DNA reads TGTGCCACCAGTGGCCAACTAGCGGGAGGAGGTGAGCAGTTCTTC.

This chain uses TRBV4-1 with TRBJ1-2, with 12 nucleotides matching TRBD1. This CDR3 is 15 amino acids long. J gave up 5 bases and V 4 bases, and 5 bases lay outside the gene matches. CDR1 and CDR2 (germline): MGHRA, YSYEKL. DNA for the CDR3: TGCGCCAGCAGCCTCGGGACAGGGGGCGAGTATGGCTACACCTTC. Residues: CASSLGTGGEYGYTF.

The rearrangement uses TRBV6-4 and TRBJ2-1, with D perhaps TRBD2 (7 bases). Germline-derived CDR1 and CDR2 are MRHNA and SNTAGT. Trimming took 4 bases from V and 0 from J, leaving 19 bases between them. The CDR3 runs 18 residues. The CDR3 DNA reads TGTGCCAGCAGTGGGTATTGGGGGCGGGGGAGCTCCTACAATGAGCAGTTCTTC. This sequence encodes CASSGYWGRGSSYNEQFF.

The rearrangement links TRBV2 to TRBJ2-3; weak D call: TRBD1 (6 bases). The CDR3 spans 13 residues. Germline lookup yields CDR1 SNHLY and CDR2 FYNNEI. The ends were cut back, 6 bases at V and 2 bases at J, with 9 bases in the middle. CDR3 in amino acids: CASSRDNTDTQYF. As DNA, the CDR3 is TGTGCCAGCAGCCGGGACAACACAGATACGCAGTATTTT. Based on the CDR3 plus reference TRBV2 and TRBJ2-3, the full variable domain is EPEVTQTPSHQVTQMGQEVILRCVPISNHLYFYWYRQILGQKVEFLVSFYNNEISEKSEIFDDQFSVERPDGSNFTLKIRSTKLEDSAMYFCASSRDNTDTQYFGPGTRLTVL.

This chain connects TRBV30 to TRBJ1-5; D unresolved. Germline V lookup: CDR1 GTSNPN, CDR2 SVGIG (reference sequence). CDR3 length: 14 residues. V shed 0 bases and J shed 2 bases, with 8 bases lying between them. The CDR3, as DNA: TGTGCCTGGAGTGTATTCGCAGGCAATCAGCCCCAGCATTTT. It translates to CAWSVFAGNQPQHF.

V usage is TRBV18 and J usage is TRBJ2-4, with 7 bases aligning to TRBD1. Germline V gives CDR1 KGHSH, CDR2 LQKENI. V gave up 2 bases and J gave up 0 bases; unmatched junction bases: 7. The CDR3 is 17 residues long. CDR3 DNA sequence: TGTGCCAGCTCACCAAGCGGACAGGACTTAGCCAAAAACATTCAGTACTTC. It yields the protein CASSPSGQDLAKNIQYF.